This entry concerns a single TCR beta chain. This sample stems from a study of shared T cell receptors in the human thymus. The table came from immunoSEQ multiplex PCR; TCRdb's copy has only in-frame clones and leaves some out. The sample includes hundreds of thousands of clones, about 89% seen only once; the top ten take 0.0094%. The V segment lost 8 bases and the J segment 8 bases; nucleotides outside the gene matches: 9. Germline V gene sequence: CDR1 LNHDA, CDR2 SQIVND (reference sequence). The CDR3 covers 13 residues. These same data were also listed under a study on human thymus T cells. That paper notes: Repertoires from thymus and blood appeared to show biased V and J gene usage. A high degree of thymic repertoire overlap among unrelated individuals was reported in related research.

The rearrangement uses TRBV19 and TRBJ1-2; 9 nucleotides line up with TRBD1. The sequenced sample consisted of thymocytes. The receptor was isolated from a boy under two years old with a congenital heart defect. The CDR3: CASRPGQGGGYTF. The CDR3 DNA reads as TGTGCCAGTCGACCGGGACAGGGAGGGGGCTACACCTTC.